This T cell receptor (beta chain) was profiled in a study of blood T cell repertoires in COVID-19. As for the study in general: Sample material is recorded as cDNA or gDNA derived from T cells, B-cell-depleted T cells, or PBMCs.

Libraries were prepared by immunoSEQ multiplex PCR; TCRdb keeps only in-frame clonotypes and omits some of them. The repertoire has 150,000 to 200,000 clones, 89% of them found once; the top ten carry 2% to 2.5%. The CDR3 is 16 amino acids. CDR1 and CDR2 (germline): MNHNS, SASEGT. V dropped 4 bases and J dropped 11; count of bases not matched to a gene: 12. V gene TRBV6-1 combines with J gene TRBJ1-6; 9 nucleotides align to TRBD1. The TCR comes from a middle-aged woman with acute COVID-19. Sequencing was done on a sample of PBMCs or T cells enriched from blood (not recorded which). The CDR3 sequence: CASSVEAGTGSPPLHF. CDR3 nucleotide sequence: TGTGCCAGCAGTGTAGAGGCCGGGACAGGGTCGCCACCCCTCCACTTT.